This T cell receptor (beta chain) was captured by sequencing in a study of T cells in narcolepsy. Study-wide results and limits: Autoreactive clonotypes reportedly recurred in blood of same and different patients, not controls. HCRT-specific and TRIB2-specific autoreactive clonotypes appeared among same-patient CSF and blood CD4+ clonotypes.

A note on this clone: Its specificity is unknown.

Per the germline V gene, CDR1 is SGHTA and CDR2 is FQGNSA. The junction had 4 bases not matched to a gene; V was cut back by 4 bases and J by 7 bases. CDR3 length: 15 residues. Data came from immunoSEQ multiplex PCR; TCRdb stores just in-frame clones and leaves some out. There are around 28,000 clones in the sample; around 80% occur only once, and 1.2% lies in the top ten. The clonotype comes from a human donor with narcolepsy. V is TRBV7-2 and J is TRBJ2-1; 13 nucleotides agree with TRBD2. Sequenced sample: CD45RA- memory CD4+ T cells from PBMCs. The CDR3 reads CASSSGLAGMNEQFF. For the CDR3, the DNA is TGTGCCAGCAGCTCGGGACTAGCGGGGATGAATGAGCAGTTCTTC.